This TCR beta chain was observed in a study of blood T cells in healthy people across ages. Broader study findings: Long-lived donors had more naive CD4+ cells and higher diversity than aged donors.

With a J-beta primer mix and a sample-barcoded 5' primer, a second PCR ran about 6 to 11 cycles. TCRdb redid the calling of the 5' RACE reads with MiXCR, one entry per CDR3 protein. The data contain about 780,000 distinct CDR3 sequences, around two thirds of them singletons. Details on this clonotype: As yet, its antigen is unknown. A much larger clone sits a single nucleotide away, making a read error possible.

This receptor was obtained from a man in his thirties or forties in good health. The sequenced sample was blood.

CDR3 loop: CAGRGSTDTQYF. The CDR3 DNA sequence: TGTGCCGGCAGAGGGAGCACAGATACGCAGTATTTT. The rearrangement joins TRBV25-1 to TRBJ2-3, with D perhaps matching TRBD2 (5 bases). The CDR3 loop spans 12 amino acids. The germline V gene has CDR1 MGHDK and CDR2 SYGVNS.